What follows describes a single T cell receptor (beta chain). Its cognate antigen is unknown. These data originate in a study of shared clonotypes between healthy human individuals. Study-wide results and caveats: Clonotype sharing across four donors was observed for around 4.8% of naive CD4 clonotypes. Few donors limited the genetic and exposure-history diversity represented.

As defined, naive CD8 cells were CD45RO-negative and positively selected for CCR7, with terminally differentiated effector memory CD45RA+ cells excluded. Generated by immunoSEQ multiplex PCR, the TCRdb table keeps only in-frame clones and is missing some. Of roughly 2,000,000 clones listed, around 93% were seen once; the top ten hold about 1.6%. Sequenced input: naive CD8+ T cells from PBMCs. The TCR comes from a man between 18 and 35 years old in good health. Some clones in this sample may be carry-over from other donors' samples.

CDR3 protein: CASSFPTGDLNEKLFF. In DNA form, the CDR3 reads TGTGCCAGCAGTTTCCCCACCGGGGACCTTAATGAAAAACTGTTTTTT. V gene TRBV28 combines with J gene TRBJ1-4; D might be TRBD1 (5 bases). The CDR3 totals 16 residues. Germline V gene lookup returns CDR1 MDHEN and CDR2 SYDVKM. Deletions cut 3 bases from V and 4 bases from J, with 15 bases between.